The present entry profiles one TCR beta chain with its context. The CDR3 totals 16 residues. The ends were cut back, 5 bases at V and 1 base at J, with 18 bases in the middle. CDR1 and CDR2 (germline): MDHEN, SYDVKM. The record originates from a study of blood T cell repertoires in COVID-19. Study details: Material from acute and convalescent COVID-19 was sourced from the United States, Italy and Spain. Sample material is recorded as cDNA or gDNA derived from T cells, B-cell-depleted T cells, or PBMCs.

In the study's own analysis: Estimation of nucleated cell counts relied on the amplification of reference gene primers. Produced via immunoSEQ multiplex PCR; TCRdb's table is partial and in-frame only. V and J calls and clone size come straight from that table; D and trimming were deduced from the DNA. The data contain about 180,000 clones, around 85% of them singletons. The sample consisted of peripheral blood. The origin of this receptor is a human donor with active or convalescent COVID-19. The donor label of this sample is uncertain. The rearrangement links TRBV28 to TRBJ2-7, with D perhaps TRBD2 (5 bases). The CDR3 is CASSPAGLAGSYEQYF. Here the CDR3 DNA reads TGTGCCAGCAGTCCGGCCGGGCTGGCGGGTTCCTACGAGCAGTACTTC.